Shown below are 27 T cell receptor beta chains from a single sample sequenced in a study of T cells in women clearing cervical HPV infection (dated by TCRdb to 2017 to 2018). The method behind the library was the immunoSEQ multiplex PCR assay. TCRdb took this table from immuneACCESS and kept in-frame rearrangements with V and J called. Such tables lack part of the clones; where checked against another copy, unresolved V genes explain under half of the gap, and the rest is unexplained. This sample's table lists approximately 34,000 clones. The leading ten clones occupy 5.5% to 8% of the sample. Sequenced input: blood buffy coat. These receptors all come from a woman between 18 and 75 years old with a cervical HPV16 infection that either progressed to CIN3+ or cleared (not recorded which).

CDR3 DNA (partial): TGTGCCTGGGACAGGGGGCATAGTACAACTAATGAAAAG. Translated: CAWDRGHSTTNEK. The complete CDR3 sequence is CAWDRGHSTTNEKLFF. The chain couples TRBV30 to TRBJ2-2; 10 bases align to TRBD1. From the germline J gene comes the end of the CDR3, since the read stops 3 residues before it. The CDR3 runs 16 residues. In germline, CDR1 is GTSNPN, CDR2 SVGIG (reference sequence).

CDR3 bases read: TGCAGCGTTACTAGCGGGAGGACTTACAATGAG. Protein: CSVTSGRTYNE. The whole CDR3 sequence reads CSVTSGRTYNEQFF. The chain is built from TRBV29-1 and TRBJ2-1, with TRBD2 identical over 12 bases. The read finishes 3 residues shy of the CDR3 end, and the germline J gene is used to complete it. This CDR3 contains 14 residues. Germline CDR1 is SQVTM and CDR2 is ANQGSEA. V gave up 5 bases and J gave up 4 bases; unmatched junction bases: 3.

CDR3 DNA (partial): TGTGCCTTGGCGGGTAACACTGAA. Its protein is CALAGNTE. The full CDR3 protein is CALAGNTEAFF. The chain joins TRBV30 to TRBJ1-1; no clear D gene. The read terminates 3 residues before the CDR3 end, so the remaining end is supplied by the germline J gene. V was clipped by 7 bases and J by 2 bases, with 8 bases between them. Germline CDR1 and CDR2: GTSNPN and SVGIG (reference sequence). The CDR3 has 11 residues.

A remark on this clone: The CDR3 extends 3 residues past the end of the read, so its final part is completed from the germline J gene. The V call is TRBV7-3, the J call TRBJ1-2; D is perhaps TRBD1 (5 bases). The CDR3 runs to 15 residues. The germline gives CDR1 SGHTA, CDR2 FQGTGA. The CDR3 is CASSLGGGASDTYTF. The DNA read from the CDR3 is TGTGCCAGCAGCTTGGGCGGCGGGGCTTCAGATACC. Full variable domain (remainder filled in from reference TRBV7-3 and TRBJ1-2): GAGVSQTPSNKVTEKGKYVELRCDPISGHTALYWYRQSLGQGPEFLIYFQGTGAADDSGLPNDRFFAVRPEGSVSTLKIQRTERGDSAVYLCASSLGGGASDTYTFGSGTRLTVV.

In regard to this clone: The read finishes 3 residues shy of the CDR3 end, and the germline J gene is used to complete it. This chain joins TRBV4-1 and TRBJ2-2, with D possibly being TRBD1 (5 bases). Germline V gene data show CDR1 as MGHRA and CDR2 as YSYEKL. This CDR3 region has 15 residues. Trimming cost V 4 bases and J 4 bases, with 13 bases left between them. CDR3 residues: CASSRIRQTTGELFF. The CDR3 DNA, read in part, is TGCGCCAGCAGCCGCATTCGACAGACCACCGGGGAG.

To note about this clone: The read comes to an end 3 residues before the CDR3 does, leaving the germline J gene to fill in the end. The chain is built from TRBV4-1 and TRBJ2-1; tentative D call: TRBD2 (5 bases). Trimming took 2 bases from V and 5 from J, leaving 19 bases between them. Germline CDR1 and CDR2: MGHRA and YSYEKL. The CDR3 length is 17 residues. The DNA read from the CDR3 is TGCGCCAGCAGCCAATTTCTTACTAGTTATGTGAACAATGAG. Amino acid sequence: CASSQFLTSYVNNE. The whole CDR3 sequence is CASSQFLTSYVNNEQFF.

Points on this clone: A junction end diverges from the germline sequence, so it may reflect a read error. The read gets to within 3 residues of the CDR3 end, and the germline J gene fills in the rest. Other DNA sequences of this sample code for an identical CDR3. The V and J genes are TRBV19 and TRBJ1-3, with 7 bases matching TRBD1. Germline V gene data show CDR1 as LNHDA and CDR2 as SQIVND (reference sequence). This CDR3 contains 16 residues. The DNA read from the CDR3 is TGTGCCAGTAGTGCGGCCACTGACAGGGTTGGAAACACG. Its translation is CASSAATDRVGNT. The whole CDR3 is CASSAATDRVGNTIYF.

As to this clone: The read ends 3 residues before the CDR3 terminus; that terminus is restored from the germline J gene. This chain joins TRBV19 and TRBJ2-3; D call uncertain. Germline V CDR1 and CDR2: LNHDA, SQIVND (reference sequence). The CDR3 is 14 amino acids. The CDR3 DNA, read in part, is TGTGCCAGTAGTATTGTCGATAGCAATCAGCCG. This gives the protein CASSIVDSNQP. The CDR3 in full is CASSIVDSNQPQYF. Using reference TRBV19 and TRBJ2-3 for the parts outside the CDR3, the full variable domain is DGGITQSPKYLFRKEGQNVTLSCEQNLNHDAMYWYRQDPGQGLRLIYYSQIVNDFQKGDIAEGYSVSREKKESFPLTVTSAQKNPTAFYLCASSIVDSNQPQYFGPGTRLTVL.

The CDR3 DNA, read in part, is TGTGCCAGCAGCTTAGGAGGAAGGGGGAGTGGC. Translation gives CASSLGGRGSG. The entire CDR3 sequence reads CASSLGGRGSGYTF. V is TRBV13 and J is TRBJ1-2, with D possibly matching TRBD1 (6 bases). With the read ending 3 residues before the CDR3 end, the germline J gene is used to fill in that end. The CDR3 runs to 14 residues. Looked up from germline, CDR1 is PRHDT and CDR2 is FYEKMQ (reference sequence). V shed 0 bases and J shed 7 bases, with 12 bases lying between them.

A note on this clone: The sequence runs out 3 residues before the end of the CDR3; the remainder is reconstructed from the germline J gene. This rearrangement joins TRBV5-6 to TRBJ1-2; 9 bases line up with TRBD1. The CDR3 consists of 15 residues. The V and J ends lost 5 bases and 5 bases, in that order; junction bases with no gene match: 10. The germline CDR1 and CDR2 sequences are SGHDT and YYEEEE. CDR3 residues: CASSPRQGGVYGYTF. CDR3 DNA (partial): TGTGCCAGCAGTCCGAGACAGGGGGGGGTTTATGGC.

Partial CDR3 DNA: TGTGCCAGCAGTGAGAGCGGGGGGGCAGGAGATACG. Its protein is CASSESGGAGDT. In full, the CDR3 reads CASSESGGAGDTQYF. The chain links TRBV6-4 to TRBJ2-3; 10 bases are shared with TRBD2. The observed sequence ends 3 residues before the CDR3 terminus, with the missing tail filled in from the germline J gene. The CDR3 contains 15 residues. V lost 3 bases to trimming and J lost 5 bases; unmatched junction nucleotides: 5. Germline CDR1 is MRHNA and CDR2 is SNTAGT.

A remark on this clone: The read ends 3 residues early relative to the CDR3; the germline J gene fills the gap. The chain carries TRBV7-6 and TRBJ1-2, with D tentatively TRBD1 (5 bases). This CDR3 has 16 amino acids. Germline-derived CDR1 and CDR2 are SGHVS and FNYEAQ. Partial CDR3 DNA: TGTGCCAGCAGCCCGGGAGGACCTGAGGGGTCCTACGAC. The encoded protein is CASSPGGPEGSYD. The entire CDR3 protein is CASSPGGPEGSYDYTF.

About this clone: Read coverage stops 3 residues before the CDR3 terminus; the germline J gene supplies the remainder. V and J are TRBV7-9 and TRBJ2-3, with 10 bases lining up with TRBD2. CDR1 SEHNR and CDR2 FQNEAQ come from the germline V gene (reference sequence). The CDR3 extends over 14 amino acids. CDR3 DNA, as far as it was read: TGTGCCAGCAGCTTCAGCGGGAGGGTAGAGACG. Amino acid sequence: CASSFSGRVET. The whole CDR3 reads CASSFSGRVETQYF.

The covered CDR3 bases are TGTGCCAGCAGCTTATCCGGACAGCCG. Its translation: CASSLSGQP. The CDR3, in full, reads CASSLSGQPQYF. This chain uses TRBV7-2 with TRBJ2-3, with D maybe TRBD1 (6 bases). The read falls 3 residues short of the CDR3 end, and the missing part is taken from the germline J gene. Germline-derived CDR1 and CDR2 are SGHTA and FQGNSA. This CDR3 has 12 amino acids.

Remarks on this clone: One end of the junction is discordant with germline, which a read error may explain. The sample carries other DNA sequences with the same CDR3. The chain's CDR3 is CARTGSWTGNTIYF. CDR3 DNA (partial): TGTGCCCGAACAGGGAGTTGGACTGGAAACACA. The chain carries TRBV30 and TRBJ1-3, with D perhaps matching TRBD1 (6 bases). The read gets to within 3 residues of the CDR3 end, and the germline J gene fills in the rest. This CDR3 has 14 residues. Germline lookup yields CDR1 GTSNPN and CDR2 SVGIG (reference sequence). Full variable domain (outside the CDR3, taken from reference TRBV30 and TRBJ1-3): SQTIHQWPATLVQPVGSPLSLECTVEGTSNPNLYWYRQAAGRGLQLLFYSVGIGQISSEVPQNLSASRPQDRQFILSSKKLLLSDSGFYLCARTGSWTGNTIYFGEGSWLTVV.

CDR3 amino acids: CASRAGWMNDYTF. The CDR3 bases that were read are TGTGCCAGTAGAGCGGGGTGGATGAATGAC. V gene TRBV19 combines with J gene TRBJ1-2; D is uncertain. The read terminates 3 residues before the CDR3 end, so the remaining end is supplied by the germline J gene. Germline-derived CDR1 and CDR2 are LNHDA and SQIVND (reference sequence). The CDR3 is 13 amino acids.

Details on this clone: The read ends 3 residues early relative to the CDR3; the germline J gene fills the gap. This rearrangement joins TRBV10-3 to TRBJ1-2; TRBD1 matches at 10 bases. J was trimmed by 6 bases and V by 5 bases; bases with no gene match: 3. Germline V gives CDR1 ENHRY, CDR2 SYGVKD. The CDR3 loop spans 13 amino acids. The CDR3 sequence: CAISTGTGDGYTF. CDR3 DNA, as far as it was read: TGTGCCATCAGTACCGGGACAGGGGATGGC.

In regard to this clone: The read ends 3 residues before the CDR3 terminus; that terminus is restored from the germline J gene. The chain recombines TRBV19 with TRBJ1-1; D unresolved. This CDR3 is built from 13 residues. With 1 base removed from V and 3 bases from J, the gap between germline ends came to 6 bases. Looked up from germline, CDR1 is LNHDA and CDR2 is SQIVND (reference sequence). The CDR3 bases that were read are TGTGCCAGTAGTATAGCCGCGTACACTGAA. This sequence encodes CASSIAAYTE. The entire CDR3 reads CASSIAAYTEAFF.

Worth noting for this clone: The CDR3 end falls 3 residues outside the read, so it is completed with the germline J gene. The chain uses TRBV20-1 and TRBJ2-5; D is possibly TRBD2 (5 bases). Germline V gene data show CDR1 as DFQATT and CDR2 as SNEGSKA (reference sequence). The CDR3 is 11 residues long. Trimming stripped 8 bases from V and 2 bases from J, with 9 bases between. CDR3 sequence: CSPDFQETQYF. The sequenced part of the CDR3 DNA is TGCAGTCCGGACTTTCAAGAGACC.

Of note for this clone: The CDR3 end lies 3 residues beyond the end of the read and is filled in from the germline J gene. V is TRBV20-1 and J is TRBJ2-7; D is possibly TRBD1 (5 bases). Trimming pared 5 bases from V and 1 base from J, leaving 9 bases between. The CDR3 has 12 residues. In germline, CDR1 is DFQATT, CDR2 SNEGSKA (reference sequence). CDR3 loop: CSAVDSSYEQYF. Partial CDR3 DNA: TGCAGTGCTGTCGACAGTTCCTACGAG.

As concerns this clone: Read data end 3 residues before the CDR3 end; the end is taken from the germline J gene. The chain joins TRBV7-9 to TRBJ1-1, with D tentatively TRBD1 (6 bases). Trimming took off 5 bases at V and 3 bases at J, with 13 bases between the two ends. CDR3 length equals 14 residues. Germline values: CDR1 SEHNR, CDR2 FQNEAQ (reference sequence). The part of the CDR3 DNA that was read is TGTGCCAGCAGCGCCTCAGGGGCCGACACTGAA. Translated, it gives CASSASGADTE. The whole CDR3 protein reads CASSASGADTEAFF.

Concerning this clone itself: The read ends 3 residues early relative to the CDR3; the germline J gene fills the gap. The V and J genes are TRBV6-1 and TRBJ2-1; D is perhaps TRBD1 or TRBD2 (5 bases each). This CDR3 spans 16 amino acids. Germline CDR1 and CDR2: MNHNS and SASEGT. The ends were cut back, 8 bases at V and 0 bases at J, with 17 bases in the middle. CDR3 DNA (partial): TGTGCCAGCGGTGGTCTCGAGGGGAGCTCCTACAATGAG. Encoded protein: CASGGLEGSSYNE. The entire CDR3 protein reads CASGGLEGSSYNEQFF.

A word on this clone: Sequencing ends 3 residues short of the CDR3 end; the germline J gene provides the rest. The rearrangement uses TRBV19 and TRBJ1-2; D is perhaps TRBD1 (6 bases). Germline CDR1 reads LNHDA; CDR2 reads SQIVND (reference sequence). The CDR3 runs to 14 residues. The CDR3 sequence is CASSPDSQTYDYTF. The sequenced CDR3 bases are TGTGCCAGTAGCCCGGACAGCCAAACCTACGAC.

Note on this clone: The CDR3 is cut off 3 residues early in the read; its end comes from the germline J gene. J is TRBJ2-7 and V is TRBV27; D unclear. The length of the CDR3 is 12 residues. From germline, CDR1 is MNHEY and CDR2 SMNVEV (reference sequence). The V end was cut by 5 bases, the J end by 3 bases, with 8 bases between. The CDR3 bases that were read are TGTGCCAGCAGTCCCTCGGGCTACGAG. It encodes CASSPSGYE. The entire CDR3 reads CASSPSGYEQYF.

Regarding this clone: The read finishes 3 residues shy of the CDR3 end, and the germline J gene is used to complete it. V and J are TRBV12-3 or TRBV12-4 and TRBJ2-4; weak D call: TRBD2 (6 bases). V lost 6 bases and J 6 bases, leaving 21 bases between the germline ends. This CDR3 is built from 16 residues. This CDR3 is CASSFTRETGGNIQYF. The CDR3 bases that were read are TGTGCCAGCAGCTTTACACGGGAGACCGGGGGAAACATT.

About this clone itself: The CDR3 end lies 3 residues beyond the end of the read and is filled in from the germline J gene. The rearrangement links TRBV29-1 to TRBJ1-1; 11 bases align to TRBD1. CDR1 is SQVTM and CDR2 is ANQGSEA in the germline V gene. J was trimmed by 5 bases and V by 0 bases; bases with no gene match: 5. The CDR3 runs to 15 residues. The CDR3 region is CSVEDPGTGGTEAFF. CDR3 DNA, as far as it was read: TGCAGCGTTGAAGATCCCGGGACAGGGGGGACTGAA.

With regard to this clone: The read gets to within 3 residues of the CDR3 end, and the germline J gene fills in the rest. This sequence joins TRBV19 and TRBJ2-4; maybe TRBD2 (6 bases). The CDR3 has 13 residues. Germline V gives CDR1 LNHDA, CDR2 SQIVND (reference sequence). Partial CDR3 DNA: TGTGCCAGTAGTACCAGGAGGGGCGATATT. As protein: CASSTRRGDI. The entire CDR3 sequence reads CASSTRRGDIQYF. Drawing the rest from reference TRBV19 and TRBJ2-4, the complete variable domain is DGGITQSPKYLFRKEGQNVTLSCEQNLNHDAMYWYRQDPGQGLRLIYYSQIVNDFQKGDIAEGYSVSREKKESFPLTVTSAQKNPTAFYLCASSTRRGDIQYFGAGTRLSVL.